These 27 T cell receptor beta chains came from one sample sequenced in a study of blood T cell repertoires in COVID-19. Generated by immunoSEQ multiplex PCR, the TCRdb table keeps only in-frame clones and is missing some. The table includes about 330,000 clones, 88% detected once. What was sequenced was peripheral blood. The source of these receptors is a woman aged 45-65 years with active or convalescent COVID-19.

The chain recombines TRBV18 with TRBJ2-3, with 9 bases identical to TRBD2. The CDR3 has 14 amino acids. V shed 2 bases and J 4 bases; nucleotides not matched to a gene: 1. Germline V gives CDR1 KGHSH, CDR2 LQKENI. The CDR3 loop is CASSPGTSPDTQYF. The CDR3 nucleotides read TGTGCCAGCTCACCAGGGACTAGCCCAGATACGCAGTATTTT.

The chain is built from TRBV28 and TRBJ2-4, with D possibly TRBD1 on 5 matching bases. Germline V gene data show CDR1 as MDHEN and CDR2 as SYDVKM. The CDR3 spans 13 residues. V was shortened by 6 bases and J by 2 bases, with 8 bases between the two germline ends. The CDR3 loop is CASRDSSKNIQYF. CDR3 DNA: TGTGCCAGCAGAGACAGTTCCAAAAACATTCAGTACTTC.

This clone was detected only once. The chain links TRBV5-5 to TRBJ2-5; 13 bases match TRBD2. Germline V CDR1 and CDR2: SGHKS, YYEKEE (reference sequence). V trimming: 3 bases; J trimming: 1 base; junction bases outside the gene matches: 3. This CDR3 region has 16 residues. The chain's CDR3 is CASSWTSGRGQETQYF. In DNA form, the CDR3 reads TGTGCCAGCAGCTGGACTAGCGGGAGAGGCCAAGAGACCCAGTACTTC.

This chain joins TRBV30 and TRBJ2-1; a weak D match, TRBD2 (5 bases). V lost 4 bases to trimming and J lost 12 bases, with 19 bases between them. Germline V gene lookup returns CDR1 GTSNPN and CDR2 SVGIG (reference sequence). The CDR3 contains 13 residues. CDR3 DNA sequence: TGTGCCTGGATGTTCGATTTGAGCCGGGGGCAGTTCTTC. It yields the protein CAWMFDLSRGQFF.

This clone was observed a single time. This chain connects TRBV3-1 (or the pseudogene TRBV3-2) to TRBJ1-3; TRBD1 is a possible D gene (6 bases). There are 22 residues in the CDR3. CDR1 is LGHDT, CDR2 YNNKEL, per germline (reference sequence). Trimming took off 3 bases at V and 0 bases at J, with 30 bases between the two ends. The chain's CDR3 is CASSHSYLSRPAGHGSGNTIYF. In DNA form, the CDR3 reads TGTGCCAGCAGCCACTCCTACCTCAGCAGGCCAGCGGGACATGGCTCTGGAAACACCATATATTTT.

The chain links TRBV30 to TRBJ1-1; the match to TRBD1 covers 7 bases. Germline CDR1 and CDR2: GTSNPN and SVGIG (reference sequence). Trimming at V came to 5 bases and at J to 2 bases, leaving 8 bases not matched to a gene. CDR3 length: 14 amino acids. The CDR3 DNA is TGTGCCTGGGTTGCTACAGGGGCAAACACTGAAGCTTTCTTT. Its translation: CAWVATGANTEAFF.

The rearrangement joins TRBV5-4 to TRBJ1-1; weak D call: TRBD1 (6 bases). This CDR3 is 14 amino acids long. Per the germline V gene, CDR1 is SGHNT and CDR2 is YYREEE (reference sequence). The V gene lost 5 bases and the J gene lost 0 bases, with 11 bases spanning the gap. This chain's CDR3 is CASRTGTLNTEAFF. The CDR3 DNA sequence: TGTGCCAGCAGAACAGGGACGTTGAACACTGAAGCTTTCTTT.

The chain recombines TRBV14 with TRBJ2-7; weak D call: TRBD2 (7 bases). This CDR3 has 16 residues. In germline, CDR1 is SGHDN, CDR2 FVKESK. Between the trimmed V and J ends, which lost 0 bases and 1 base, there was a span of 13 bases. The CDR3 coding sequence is TGTGCCAGCAGCCAAGATCGGGGGGCTGGGTCCTACGAGCAGTACTTC. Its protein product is CASSQDRGAGSYEQYF.

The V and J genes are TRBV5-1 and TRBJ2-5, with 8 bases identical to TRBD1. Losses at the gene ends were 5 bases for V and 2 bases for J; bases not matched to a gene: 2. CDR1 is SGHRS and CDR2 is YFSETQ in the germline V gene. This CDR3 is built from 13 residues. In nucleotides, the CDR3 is TGCGCCAGCAGTGGGACAGGTCAAGAGACCCAGTACTTC. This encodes CASSGTGQETQYF.

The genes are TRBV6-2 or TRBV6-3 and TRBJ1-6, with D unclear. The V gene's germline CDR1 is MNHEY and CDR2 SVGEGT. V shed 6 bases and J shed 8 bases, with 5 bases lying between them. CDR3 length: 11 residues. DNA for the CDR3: TGTGCCAGCAGCCGCGATTCACCCCTCCACTTT. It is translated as CASSRDSPLHF.

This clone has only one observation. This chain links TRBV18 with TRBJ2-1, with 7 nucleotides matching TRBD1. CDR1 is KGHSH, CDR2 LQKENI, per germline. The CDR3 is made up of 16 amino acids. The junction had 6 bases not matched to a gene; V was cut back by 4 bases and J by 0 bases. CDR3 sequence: CASSLGTAYSYNEQFF. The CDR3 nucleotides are TGTGCCAGCTCACTAGGGACAGCCTACTCCTACAATGAGCAGTTCTTC.

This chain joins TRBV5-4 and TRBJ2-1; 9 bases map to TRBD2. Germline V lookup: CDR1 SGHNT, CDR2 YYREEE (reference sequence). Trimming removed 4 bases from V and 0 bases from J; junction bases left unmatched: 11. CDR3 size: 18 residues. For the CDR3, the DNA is TGTGCCAGCAGCCGACTTGGACTAGCGTCTAGCTCCTACAATGAGCAGTTCTTC. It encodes CASSRLGLASSSYNEQFF.

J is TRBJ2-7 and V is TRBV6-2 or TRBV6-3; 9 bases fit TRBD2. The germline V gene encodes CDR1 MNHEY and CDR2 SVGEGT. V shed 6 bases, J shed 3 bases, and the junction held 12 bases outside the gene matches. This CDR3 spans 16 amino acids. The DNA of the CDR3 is TGTGCCAGCAGCCGACCCGTGGCGGGAGGGCGCTACGAGCAGTACTTC. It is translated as CASSRPVAGGRYEQYF.

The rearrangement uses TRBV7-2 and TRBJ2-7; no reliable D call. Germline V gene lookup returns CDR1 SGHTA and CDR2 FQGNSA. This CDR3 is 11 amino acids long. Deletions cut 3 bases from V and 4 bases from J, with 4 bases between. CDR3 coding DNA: TGTGCCAGCAGCTTCCAATACGAGCAGTACTTC. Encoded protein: CASSFQYEQYF.

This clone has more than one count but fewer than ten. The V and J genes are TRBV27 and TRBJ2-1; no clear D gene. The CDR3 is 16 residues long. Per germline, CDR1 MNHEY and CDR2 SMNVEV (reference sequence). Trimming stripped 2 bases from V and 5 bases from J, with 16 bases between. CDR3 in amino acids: CASSLSGPNPNNEQFF. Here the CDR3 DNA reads TGTGCCAGCAGTTTAAGTGGGCCAAACCCAAACAATGAGCAGTTCTTC.

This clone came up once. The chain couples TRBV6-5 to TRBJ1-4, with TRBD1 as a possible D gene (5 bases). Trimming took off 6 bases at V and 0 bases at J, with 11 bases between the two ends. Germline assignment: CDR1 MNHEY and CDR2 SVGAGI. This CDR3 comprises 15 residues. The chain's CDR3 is CASSPGGTTNEKLFF. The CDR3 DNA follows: TGTGCCAGCAGCCCCGGGGGTACAACTAATGAAAAACTGTTTTTT.

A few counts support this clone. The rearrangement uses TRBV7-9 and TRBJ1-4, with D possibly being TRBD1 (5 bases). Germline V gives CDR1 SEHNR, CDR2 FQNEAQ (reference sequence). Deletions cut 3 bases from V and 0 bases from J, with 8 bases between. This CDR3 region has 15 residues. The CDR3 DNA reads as TGTGCCAGCAGCTTCGACAGTACAACTAATGAAAAACTGTTTTTT. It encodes CASSFDSTTNEKLFF.

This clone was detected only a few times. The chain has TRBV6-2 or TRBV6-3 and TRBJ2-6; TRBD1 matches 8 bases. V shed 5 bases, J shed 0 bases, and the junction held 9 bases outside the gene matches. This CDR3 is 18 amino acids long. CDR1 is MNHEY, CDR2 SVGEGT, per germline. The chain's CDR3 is CASSLSDRVSSGANVLTF. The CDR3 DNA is TGTGCCAGCAGTCTTTCGGACAGGGTGAGCTCTGGGGCCAACGTCCTGACTTTC.

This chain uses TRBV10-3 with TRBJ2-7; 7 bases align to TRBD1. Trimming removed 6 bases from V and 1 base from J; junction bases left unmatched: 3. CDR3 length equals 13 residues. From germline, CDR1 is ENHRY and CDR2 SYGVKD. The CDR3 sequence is CAISRGQSYEQYF. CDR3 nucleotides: TGTGCCATCAGCAGGGGACAGTCCTACGAGCAGTACTTC.

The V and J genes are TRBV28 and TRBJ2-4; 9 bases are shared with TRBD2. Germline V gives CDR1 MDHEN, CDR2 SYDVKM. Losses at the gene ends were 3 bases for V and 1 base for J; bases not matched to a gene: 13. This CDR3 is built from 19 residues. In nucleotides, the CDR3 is TGTGCCAGCAGTTTTTCCGCGTCCTTAACTAGCGGGGCCAAAAACATTCAGTACTTC. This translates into CASSFSASLTSGAKNIQYF.

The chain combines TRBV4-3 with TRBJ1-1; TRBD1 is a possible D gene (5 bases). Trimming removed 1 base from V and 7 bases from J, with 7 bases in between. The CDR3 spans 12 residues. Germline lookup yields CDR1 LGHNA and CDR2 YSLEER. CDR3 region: CASSQATGEAFF. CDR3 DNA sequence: TGCGCCAGCAGCCAAGCTACAGGTGAAGCTTTCTTT.

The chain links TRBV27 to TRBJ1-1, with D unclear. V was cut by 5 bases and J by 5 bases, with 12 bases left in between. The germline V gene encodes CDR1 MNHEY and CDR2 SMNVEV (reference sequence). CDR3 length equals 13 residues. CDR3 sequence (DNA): TGTGCCAGCAGTCATTCGGGAGGTACTGAAGCTTTCTTT. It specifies CASSHSGGTEAFF.

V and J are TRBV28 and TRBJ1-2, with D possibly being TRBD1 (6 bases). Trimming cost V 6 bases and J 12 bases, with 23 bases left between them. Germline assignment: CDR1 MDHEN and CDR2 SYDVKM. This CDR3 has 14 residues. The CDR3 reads CASRTRINRARDTF. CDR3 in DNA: TGTGCCAGCAGGACCCGTATCAACAGGGCCCGGGACACCTTC.

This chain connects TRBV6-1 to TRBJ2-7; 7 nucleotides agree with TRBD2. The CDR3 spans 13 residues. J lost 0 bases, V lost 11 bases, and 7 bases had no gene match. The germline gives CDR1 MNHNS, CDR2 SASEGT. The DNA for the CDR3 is TGTGCCGGCGCGAGCGGGGCCTCCTACGAGCAGTACTTC. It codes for CAGASGASYEQYF.

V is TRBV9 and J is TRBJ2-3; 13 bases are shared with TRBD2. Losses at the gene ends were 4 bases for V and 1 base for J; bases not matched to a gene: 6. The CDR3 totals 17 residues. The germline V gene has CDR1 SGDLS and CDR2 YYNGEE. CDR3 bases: TGTGCCAGCAGCCATATTGGGACTAGCGGGGGCACAGATACGCAGTATTTT. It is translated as CASSHIGTSGGTDTQYF.

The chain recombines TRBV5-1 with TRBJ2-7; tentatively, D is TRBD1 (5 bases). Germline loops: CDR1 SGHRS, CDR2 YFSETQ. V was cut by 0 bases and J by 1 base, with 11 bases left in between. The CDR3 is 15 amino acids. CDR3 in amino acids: CASSLAGDSSYEQYF. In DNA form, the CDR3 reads TGCGCCAGCAGCTTGGCTGGCGACAGTTCCTACGAGCAGTACTTC.

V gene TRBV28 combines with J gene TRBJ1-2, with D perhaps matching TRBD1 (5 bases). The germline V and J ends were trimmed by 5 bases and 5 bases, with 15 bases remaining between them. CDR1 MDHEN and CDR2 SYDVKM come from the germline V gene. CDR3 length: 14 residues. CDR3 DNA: TGTGCCAGCAGTCGGTCAGGGCCTGGATATGGCTACACCTTC. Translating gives CASSRSGPGYGYTF.